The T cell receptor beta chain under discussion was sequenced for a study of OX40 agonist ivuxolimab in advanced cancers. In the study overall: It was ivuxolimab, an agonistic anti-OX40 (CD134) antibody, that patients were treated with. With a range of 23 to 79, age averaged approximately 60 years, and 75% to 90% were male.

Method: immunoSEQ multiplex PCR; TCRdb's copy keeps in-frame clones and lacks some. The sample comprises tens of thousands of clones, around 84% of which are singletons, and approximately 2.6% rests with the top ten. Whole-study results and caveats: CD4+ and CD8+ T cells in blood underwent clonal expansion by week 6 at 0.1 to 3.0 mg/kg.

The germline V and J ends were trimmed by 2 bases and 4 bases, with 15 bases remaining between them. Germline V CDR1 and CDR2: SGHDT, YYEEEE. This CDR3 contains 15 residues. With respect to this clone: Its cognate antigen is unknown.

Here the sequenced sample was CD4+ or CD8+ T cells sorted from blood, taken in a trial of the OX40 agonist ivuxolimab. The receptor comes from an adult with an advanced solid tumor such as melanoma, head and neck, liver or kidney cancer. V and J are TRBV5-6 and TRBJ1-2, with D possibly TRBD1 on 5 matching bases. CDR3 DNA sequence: TGTGCCAGCAGCTTAGATTCTCAGCAGGGCTATGGCTACACCTTC. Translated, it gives CASSLDSQQGYGYTF.